The 10 T cell receptor beta chains below come from one sample, sequenced in a study of cytomegalovirus exposure and HLA in healthy donors. The study ran its PCR with 60 Vbeta and 13 Jbeta primers. The method was immunoSEQ multiplex PCR; TCRdb's version includes in-frame clones alone and lacks a portion of them. The data contain over 150,000 clones, 75% to 90% of them singletons. Sequenced material: PBMCs. The receptors were gathered from a male donor in good health and CMV-seronegative.

This chain uses TRBV6-1 with TRBJ1-5; the D is unclear. The ends were cut back, 8 bases at V and 5 bases at J, with 19 bases in the middle. The germline V gene encodes CDR1 MNHNS and CDR2 SASEGT. The CDR3 runs to 15 residues. This CDR3 reads CASAMWESPDQPQHF. The CDR3 DNA sequence: TGTGCCAGCGCCATGTGGGAGTCGCCTGATCAGCCCCAGCATTTT.

This clone was counted a single time. This chain uses TRBV14 with TRBJ2-5; D remains ambiguous. Germline V gene lookup returns CDR1 SGHDN and CDR2 FVKESK. The V and J ends lost 5 bases and 2 bases respectively, with 9 bases between them. CDR3 size: 13 residues. The CDR3 reads CASSSQTQETQYF. The CDR3 bases are TGTGCCAGCAGCTCACAAACACAAGAGACCCAGTACTTC.

The chain joins TRBV5-6 to TRBJ2-7; D is undetermined. The CDR3 covers 14 residues. Germline V gene data show CDR1 as SGHDT and CDR2 as YYEEEE. V was cut by 3 bases and J by 1 base, with 11 bases left in between. Here the CDR3 DNA reads TGTGCCAGCAGCTCCCGTGGCCGATCCTACGAGCAGTACTTC. Translated, it gives CASSSRGRSYEQYF.

This chain links TRBV9 with TRBJ1-4, with 9 bases that match TRBD1. Germline V gene lookup returns CDR1 SGDLS and CDR2 YYNGEE. The CDR3 covers 15 residues. J was trimmed by 10 bases and V by 3 bases; bases with no gene match: 10. As DNA, the CDR3 is TGTGCCAGCAGCGCCTCGGGACAGGGAGTTGGAAAACTGTTTTTT. It translates to CASSASGQGVGKLFF.

The chain combines TRBV19 with TRBJ2-3, with TRBD1 matching over 10 bases. Looked up from germline, CDR1 is LNHDA and CDR2 is SQIVND (reference sequence). V shed 5 bases and J 3 bases; nucleotides not matched to a gene: 2. CDR3 size: 14 residues. Here the CDR3 reads CASSRQGATDTQYF. The CDR3 DNA sequence: TGTGCCAGTAGTCGACAGGGGGCTACAGATACGCAGTATTTT.

The chain couples TRBV6-5 to TRBJ2-3, with TRBD1 identical over 7 bases. V lost 5 bases, J lost 4 bases, and 6 bases stayed unmatched. This CDR3 contains 14 residues. Germline V gives CDR1 MNHEY, CDR2 SVGAGI. The CDR3 DNA reads TGTGCCAGCAGTAAGAGGGGGCTGGCAGATACGCAGTATTTT. It translates to CASSKRGLADTQYF.

The CDR3 DNA sequence: TGTGCCAGCGGGAAACAGGGAGTCGAGCAGTACTTC. This translates into CASGKQGVEQYF. This chain connects TRBV6-6 to TRBJ2-7; possibly TRBD1 for D (6 bases). This CDR3 spans 12 amino acids. V lost 8 bases, J lost 6 bases, and 14 bases lay in between. The germline V gene has CDR1 MNHNY and CDR2 SVGAGI (reference sequence).

The chain couples TRBV2 to TRBJ2-4; D is possibly TRBD1 (5 bases). Per germline, CDR1 SNHLY and CDR2 FYNNEI. The CDR3 sequence is 15 residues long. With 1 base removed from V and 6 bases from J, the gap between germline ends came to 13 bases. CDR3 residues: CASSEVGRVGNIQYF. CDR3 DNA sequence: TGTGCCAGCAGTGAAGTGGGCAGGGTTGGAAACATTCAGTACTTC.

The CDR3 bases are TGTGCCAGCAGCTTATACGGAGATACGCAGTATTTT. It translates to CASSLYGDTQYF. The chain combines TRBV11-2 with TRBJ2-3; D unclear. CDR1 and CDR2 (germline): SGHAT, FQNNGV. The CDR3 sequence is 12 residues long. With 2 bases removed from V and 5 bases from J, the gap between germline ends came to 5 bases.

This chain links TRBV10-3 with TRBJ2-1; 7 nucleotides match TRBD2. The germline gives CDR1 ENHRY, CDR2 SYGVKD. The J segment lost 8 bases and the V segment lost 6 bases, leaving 7 bases of the junction unmatched. The CDR3 runs 13 residues. Here the CDR3 DNA reads TGTGCCATCAGCGGCGGGGGTAGCTATGAGCAGTTCTTC. Translation gives CAISGGGSYEQFF.